The clone carrying this TCR beta chain has only a few counts. Via MiXCR, TCRdb re-called the 5' RACE reads, giving one row per CDR3 protein. Among some 35,000 distinct CDR3 sequences listed, 3.9% were seen once. V lost 6 bases to trimming and J lost 2 bases, with 10 bases between them. Germline CDR1 SGHAT, CDR2 FQNNGV. The CDR3 is 13 amino acids. The data originate from a study of early T cells in non-severe SARS-CoV-2 infection. Input material: whole blood. This TCR was sampled from an adult who was a healthcare worker with PCR-confirmed SARS-CoV-2 infection or an uninfected control (not recorded which). This sequence joins TRBV11-2 and TRBJ2-5; possible D gene TRBD1, 5 bases. The CDR3 spells CASRQTDQETQYF. The CDR3 nucleotides read TGTGCCAGCAGGCAGACAGATCAAGAGACCCAGTACTTC.